Presented here are 7 T cell receptor beta chains from one specimen sequenced in a study of cytomegalovirus exposure and HLA in healthy donors. With 60 Vbeta and 13 Jbeta primers, the PCR was carried out. The data were produced by immunoSEQ multiplex PCR, yet TCRdb's version contains in-frame clones alone and is incomplete. The sample comprises about 83,000 clones, about two thirds of which are singletons, and approximately 7.8% rests with the top ten. The sample comprised PBMCs. The receptors stem from a man aged 55 to 70 in good health and CMV-seronegative.

This chain connects TRBV6-1 to TRBJ1-5; D is uncertain. Between the trimmed V and J ends, which lost 7 bases and 8 bases, there was a span of 15 bases. The germline CDR1 and CDR2 sequences are MNHNS and SASEGT. The length of the CDR3 is 13 residues. The CDR3 nucleotides are TGTGCCAGCATGGAAACCCCCGGGGAGCCCCAGCATTTT. The encoded protein is CASMETPGEPQHF.

The chain links TRBV7-9 to TRBJ1-1, with TRBD1 matching 8 bases. The CDR3 loop spans 14 amino acids. J was trimmed by 6 bases and V by 4 bases; bases with no gene match: 7. Per germline, CDR1 SEHNR and CDR2 FQNEAQ (reference sequence). CDR3 sequence (DNA): TGTGCCAGCAGCTCGTCAGGGGGCGCGGCTGAAGCTTTCTTT. Encoded protein: CASSSSGGAAEAFF.

The chain combines TRBV28 with TRBJ1-2; 8 positions agree with TRBD1. CDR1 and CDR2 (germline): MDHEN, SYDVKM. This CDR3 has 14 residues. V shed 1 base, J shed 3 bases, and the junction held 1 base outside the gene matches. This CDR3 is CASSLLGQDYGYTF. CDR3 nucleotide sequence: TGTGCCAGCAGTTTATTGGGACAGGACTATGGCTACACCTTC.

This clone has just a few counts. The chain employs TRBV6-1 and TRBJ2-3, with 7 bases identical to TRBD1. The CDR3 has 16 residues. Trimming cost V 3 bases and J 6 bases; bases outside gene matches: 12. The germline gives CDR1 MNHNS, CDR2 SASEGT. The CDR3 loop is CASSEVAGGITDTQYF. CDR3 sequence (DNA): TGTGCCAGCAGTGAGGTCGCAGGGGGTATTACGGATACGCAGTATTTT.

This clone was detected a few times. V is TRBV5-5 and J is TRBJ1-4; the match to TRBD1 covers 7 bases. The CDR3 spans 15 residues. CDR1 is SGHKS and CDR2 is YYEKEE in the germline V gene (reference sequence). V was pared by 3 bases and J by 7 bases, with 9 bases of the junction left unmatched. The DNA for the CDR3 is TGTGCCAGCAGCTCACAGGGGCTGGTGGGTGAAAAACTGTTTTTT. Protein product: CASSSQGLVGEKLFF.

The chain combines TRBV30 with TRBJ1-1, with D maybe TRBD1 (5 bases). The CDR3 spans 14 residues. V lost 1 base and J 1 base, leaving 10 bases between the germline ends. Per germline, CDR1 GTSNPN and CDR2 SVGIG (reference sequence). CDR3 bases: TGTGCCTGGAGTGCGACAGTTCGGAACACTGAAGCTTTCTTT. It yields the protein CAWSATVRNTEAFF.

The rearrangement uses TRBV11-2 and TRBJ1-4; D not resolved. The V end was cut by 4 bases, the J end by 7 bases, with 16 bases between. Germline V gene sequence: CDR1 SGHAT, CDR2 FQNNGV. The CDR3 runs to 15 residues. Here the CDR3 reads CASSSGGRLSEKLFF. CDR3 nucleotide sequence: TGTGCCAGCAGCTCGGGCGGGAGGCTCAGTGAAAAACTGTTTTTT.